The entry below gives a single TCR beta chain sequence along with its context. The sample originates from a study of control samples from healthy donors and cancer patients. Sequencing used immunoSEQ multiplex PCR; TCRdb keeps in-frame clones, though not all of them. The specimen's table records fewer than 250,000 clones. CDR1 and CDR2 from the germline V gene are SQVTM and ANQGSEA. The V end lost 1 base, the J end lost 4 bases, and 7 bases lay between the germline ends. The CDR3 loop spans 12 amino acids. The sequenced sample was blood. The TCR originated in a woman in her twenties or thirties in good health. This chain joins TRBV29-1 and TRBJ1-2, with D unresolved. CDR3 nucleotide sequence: TGCAGCGTTGAAGGTCCTGGCTATGGCTACACCTTC. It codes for CSVEGPGYGYTF.